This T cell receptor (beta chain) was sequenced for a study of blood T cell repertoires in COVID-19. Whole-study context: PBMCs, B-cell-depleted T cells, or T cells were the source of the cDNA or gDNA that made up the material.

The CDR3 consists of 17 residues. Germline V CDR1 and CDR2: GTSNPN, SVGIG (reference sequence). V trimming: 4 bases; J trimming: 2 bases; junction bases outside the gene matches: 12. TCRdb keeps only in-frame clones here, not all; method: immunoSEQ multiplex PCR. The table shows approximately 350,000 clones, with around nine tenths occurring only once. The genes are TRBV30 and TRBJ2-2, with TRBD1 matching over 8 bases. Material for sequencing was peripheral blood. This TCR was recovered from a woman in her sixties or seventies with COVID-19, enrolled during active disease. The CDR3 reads CAWKGAGGKINTGELFF. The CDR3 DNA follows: TGTGCCTGGAAGGGAGCAGGGGGCAAGATAAACACCGGGGAGCTGTTTTTT.